This T cell receptor beta chain stems from a study of OX40 agonist ivuxolimab in advanced cancers. Study as a whole: In this cohort, patients received ivuxolimab, an agonistic anti-OX40 (CD134) antibody.

Germline CDR1 reads MNHNS; CDR2 reads SASEGT. The CDR3 is 15 residues long. The J segment lost 1 base and the V segment lost 8 bases, leaving 7 bases of the junction unmatched. Profiled with immunoSEQ multiplex PCR; TCRdb holds only in-frame clones, not every one. Found here are tens of thousands of clones, roughly 79% of them singletons; the top ten hold about 6.4%. This material consisted of CD4+ or CD8+ T cells sorted from blood, taken in a trial of the OX40 agonist ivuxolimab. The source of this sequence is an adult with an advanced solid tumor such as melanoma, head and neck, liver or kidney cancer. The chain joins TRBV6-1 to TRBJ2-1; 8 bases line up with TRBD2. For the CDR3, the DNA is TGTGCCAGCTATTGGCTAGCGGGTTCCTACAATGAGCAGTTCTTC. This sequence encodes CASYWLAGSYNEQFF.